This T cell receptor (beta chain) was recorded in a study of T-cell reconstitution after alpha-beta-depleted transplantation in children. A TCRbeta library incorporating unique molecular identifiers was prepared. Via MiXCR, TCRdb re-called the PCR reads, giving one row per CDR3 protein. In the table there are roughly 220,000 distinct CDR3 sequences, approximately 9.7% of which are singletons. This clonotype was seen at least ten times. The CDR3 runs 14 residues. The V and J ends lost 5 bases and 1 base respectively, with 11 bases between them. Per the germline V gene, CDR1 is MNHEY and CDR2 is SVGEGT.

The sequence derives from a human donor who donated a stem cell graft to a child with SCID. This specimen consisted of PBMCs from the stem cell graft donor, obtained from the stem cell graft. The rearrangement joins TRBV6-2 or TRBV6-3 to TRBJ1-2; perhaps TRBD1 as D (6 bases). Written as DNA, the CDR3 is TGTGCCAGCAGTAACAGGGTTGGTAACTATGGCTACACCTTC. It encodes CASSNRVGNYGYTF.